Listed below are T cell receptor beta chains from one sample, sequenced in a study of OX40 agonist ivuxolimab in advanced cancers. This table comes from immunoSEQ multiplex PCR, and its TCRdb copy is limited to in-frame clones, with some not included. The top ten hold about 1.8% of the sample, which has 60,000 to 65,000 clones, around 90% seen once. Sequenced material: CD4+ or CD8+ T cells sorted from blood, taken in a trial of the OX40 agonist ivuxolimab. Receptor source: an adult with an advanced solid tumor such as melanoma, head and neck, liver or kidney cancer. Each CDR3 is given with its conserved first and last residue. The D gene is left open where the match is weak. The size field is filled for only some rows; it gives once, few, many or a size class.

v_call	clone_size	d_call	j_call	cdr3_nt	cdr3_aa
TRBV4-3	NA	NA	TRBJ1-3	TGCGCCAGCAGCCAAGATTTCAGTGGAAACACCATATATTTT	CASSQDFSGNTIYF
TRBV6-5	NA	NA	TRBJ2-6	TGTGCCAGCAGTGCGGGGAGCTCTGGGGCCAACGTCCTGACTTTC	CASSAGSSGANVLTF
TRBV7-9	NA	NA	TRBJ2-7	TGTGCCAGCAGCCCCCCCCGGGGCCTGGACGAGCAGTACTTC	CASSPPRGLDEQYF
TRBV5-1	NA	NA	TRBJ1-1	TGCGCCAGCAGCGTACAGAACACTGAAGCTTTCTTT	CASSVQNTEAFF
TRBV4-2	NA	NA	TRBJ1-4	TGTGCCAGCAGCCTCCATCTCACCCCGGGGGCTAGGGGCCTGAATGAAAAACTGTTTTTT	CASSLHLTPGARGLNEKLFF
TRBV28	NA	TRBD1	TRBJ2-7	TGTGCCAGCAGTTTAGGCGGACAGGGTTCGTACGAGCAGTACTTC	CASSLGGQGSYEQYF
TRBV28	NA	TRBD1	TRBJ1-1	TGTGCCAGCAGCTTGGACCAACAGGGGTTCAACACTGAAGCTTTCTTT	CASSLDQQGFNTEAFF
TRBV5-6	NA	TRBD1	TRBJ1-2	TGTGCCAGCAGCTGGGGACAGGGGTCGAGTGGCTACACCTTC	CASSWGQGSSGYTF
TRBV5-8	NA	TRBD1	TRBJ2-1	TGTGCCAGCAGCCAGGGACAGGGGGGGTACAATGAGCAGTTCTTC	CASSQGQGGYNEQFF
TRBV6-6	NA	NA	TRBJ1-5	TGTGCCAGCAGTCCAAGCGGACAGCTCAATCAGCCCCAGCATTTT	CASSPSGQLNQPQHF
TRBV5-5	NA	TRBD1	TRBJ2-7	TGTGCCAGCAGCTTGGAGCAGGGGGTCCACGAGCAGTACTTC	CASSLEQGVHEQYF
TRBV5-4	NA	TRBD2	TRBJ2-1	TGTGCCAGCAGCTTTGCGGGAGGGGGGAATGAGCAGTTCTTC	CASSFAGGGNEQFF
TRBV14	NA	TRBD1	TRBJ1-1	TGTGCCAGCAGCTCGGACAGGGGGTGGGCCCCTTACACTGAAGCTTTCTTT	CASSSDRGWAPYTEAFF
TRBV30	NA	NA	TRBJ2-2	TGTGCCTGGAGTGTATTGCACGGCACCGGGGAGCTGTTTTTT	CAWSVLHGTGELFF
TRBV28	NA	TRBD1	TRBJ1-2	TGTGCCAGCAGTCCACAGACAGGGAGGCACGGCTACACCTTC	CASSPQTGRHGYTF
TRBV19	once	TRBD1	TRBJ2-7	TGTGCCAGTAGCAGACAGGGCGGCTACGAGCAGTACTTC	CASSRQGGYEQYF
TRBV29-1	NA	NA	TRBJ2-3	TGCAGCGTTGAAGGGAGCGGGTGGGGCACAGATACGCAGTATTTT	CSVEGSGWGTDTQYF
TRBV9	NA	TRBD1	TRBJ1-3	TGTGCCAGCAGCGTAGCGGGACAGGGGATCCCCTCTGGAAACACCATATATTTT	CASSVAGQGIPSGNTIYF
TRBV4-1	NA	TRBD2	TRBJ2-7	TGCGCCAGCAGCCAAGGTAGCGGGAGGACCCACGAGCAGTACTTC	CASSQGSGRTHEQYF
TRBV5-8	NA	NA	TRBJ2-7	TGTGCCAGCATCCTTGGGACGCCAACCTACGAGCAGTACTTC	CASILGTPTYEQYF
TRBV7-8	NA	NA	TRBJ2-5	TGTGCCAGCAGTCGTGCAGCACAAGAGACCCAGTACTTC	CASSRAAQETQYF
TRBV4-3	NA	TRBD1	TRBJ2-3	TGCGCCAGCAGCCAAAGGACAGGGGGTAGCACAGATACGCAGTATTTT	CASSQRTGGSTDTQYF
TRBV7-9	few	TRBD1	TRBJ2-2	TGTGCCAGCAGCCTTGAGGACAGGGCCGGGGAGCTGTTTTTT	CASSLEDRAGELFF
TRBV30	NA	NA	TRBJ2-7	TGTGCCTGGAGTGTCAGCTCCTACGAGCAGTACTTC	CAWSVSSYEQYF
TRBV7-2	NA	TRBD1	TRBJ2-2	TGTGCCAGCAGCCCAACAGGGGTTCCGAGCACCGGGGAGCTGTTTTTT	CASSPTGVPSTGELFF
TRBV28	NA	NA	TRBJ1-5	TGTGCCAGCAGTCTACAGGGTGGGGATCAGCCCCAGCATTTT	CASSLQGGDQPQHF
TRBV18	NA	NA	TRBJ2-3	TGTGCCAGCTCCCTTGACTTGGATACGCAGTATTTT	CASSLDLDTQYF
TRBV5-3	NA	NA	TRBJ2-3	TGTGCCAGAAGTCATCGCCCGGGAGTACGCCCAGATACGCAGTATTTT	CARSHRPGVRPDTQYF
TRBV7-8	NA	NA	TRBJ1-5	TGTGCCAGCAGCTTAGAGTCAGTCCCGGGATGGCCCCAGCATTTT	CASSLESVPGWPQHF
TRBV7-2	NA	TRBD1	TRBJ2-7	TGTGCCAGCAGCATCCGACAGGGGGCCTACGAGCAGTACTTC	CASSIRQGAYEQYF
TRBV9	NA	NA	TRBJ2-5	TGTGCCAGCAGCGTAGGAGGGGAGACCCAGTACTTC	CASSVGGETQYF
TRBV6-1	NA	NA	TRBJ1-3	TGTGCCAGCAGTGAACCGGGACTGAGCTCTGGAAACACCATATATTTT	CASSEPGLSSGNTIYF
TRBV28	few	NA	TRBJ2-3	TGTGCCAGCACCACCTGGGGGGGCGACACAGATACGCAGTATTTT	CASTTWGGDTDTQYF
TRBV28	NA	TRBD2	TRBJ2-5	TGTGCCAGCAGCGTATGGGGGACTAGCGGGGGCGAGGAGACCCAGTACTTC	CASSVWGTSGGEETQYF
TRBV19	NA	NA	TRBJ1-5	TGTGCCAGTAGTCCAACCCCGAACTGGAATGGCAATCAGCCCCAGCATTTT	CASSPTPNWNGNQPQHF
TRBV4-2	few	NA	TRBJ2-4	TGTGCCAGCAGCCAAGATCTGGGCGGGCAGGGGTCCAAAAACATTCAGTACTTC	CASSQDLGGQGSKNIQYF
TRBV7-8	NA	NA	TRBJ2-3	TGTGCCAGCAGCTTATCCTCGTCACTCACAGATACGCAGTATTTT	CASSLSSSLTDTQYF
TRBV11-2	NA	NA	TRBJ1-3	TGTGCCAGCAGCTTAACTGGAAACACCATATATTTT	CASSLTGNTIYF
TRBV7-9	NA	NA	TRBJ1-2	TGTGCCAGCAGCCACGACCCGCTTAACTATGGCTACACCTTC	CASSHDPLNYGYTF
TRBV9	NA	NA	TRBJ2-1	TGTGCCAGCAGCCCCCAATGGCAGGGGTACCTCAATGAGCAGTTCTTC	CASSPQWQGYLNEQFF
TRBV9	few	NA	TRBJ2-7	TGTGCCAGCAGCGTAGAGGGGTCTAGCCTCGAGCAGTACTTC	CASSVEGSSLEQYF
TRBV30	NA	NA	TRBJ1-1	TGTGCCTGGAGCACAGTTATGAACACTGAAGCTTTCTTT	CAWSTVMNTEAFF
TRBV5-1	NA	NA	TRBJ2-3	TGCGCCAGCAGCTTGGGACAGAGCACAGATACGCAGTATTTT	CASSLGQSTDTQYF
TRBV30	NA	NA	TRBJ2-2	TGTGCCTGGAGTGTATTGGTCGACACCGGGGAGCTGTTTTTT	CAWSVLVDTGELFF
TRBV28	NA	TRBD1	TRBJ1-2	TGTGCCAGCAGTTCTACAGGGGGCTGGTATGGCTACACCTTC	CASSSTGGWYGYTF
TRBV7-2	NA	TRBD1	TRBJ2-2	TGTGCCAGCAGCTCGACAGGGATTCGGAGGACCGGGGAGCTGTTTTTT	CASSSTGIRRTGELFF
TRBV5-6	NA	NA	TRBJ1-4	TGTGCCAGCAGCTTGGTGGGCAGATCAGATAATGAAAAACTGTTTTTT	CASSLVGRSDNEKLFF